The T cell receptor beta chain under discussion was sequenced for a study of T cells in Graves' hyperthyroidism and ophthalmopathy. This clonotype was seen ten or more times. Its antigen is currently unknown. Study-level findings and limits: Among clonotypes expanded in thyroid above 0.001, most were also found in blood.

Amplified regions were TCR beta CDR3 sequences from RNA transcripts. The primer set for the first-round RT-PCR of the TCR CDR3 was HTBI. TCRdb re-analysed the multiplex PCR reads in MiXCR, keeping a single row per CDR3 protein. The sample yields approximately 200,000 distinct CDR3 sequences, approximately 20% seen once. This receptor was taken from a man aged 40-49 years with Graves' hyperthyroidism. Input material: blood.

The CDR3 protein is CSARVGGTGTYEQYF. For the CDR3, the DNA is TGCAGTGCTAGAGTAGGGGGGACAGGGACCTACGAGCAGTACTTC. The V call is TRBV20-1, the J call TRBJ2-7; 9 positions agree with TRBD1. Germline assignment: CDR1 DFQATT and CDR2 SNEGSKA (reference sequence). Losses at the gene ends were 1 base for V and 2 bases for J; bases not matched to a gene: 6. This CDR3 is built from 15 residues.